This TCR beta chain was observed in a study of shared clonotypes between healthy human individuals. General study points: When naive CD4 clonotypes were compared across a handful of donors, approximately 5% were shared.

The donors, all of them Caucasian adults, lived in Nashville, Tennessee. Investigators spread the genomic DNA of each subset evenly over several immunoSEQ plates. Per the original data handling: ImmunoSEQ sequences covered only the junction and lacked quality scores; filtering therefore differed. Here immunoSEQ multiplex PCR was the method, and the copy in TCRdb shows in-frame clones only, minus some. The V and J calls and clone size were taken over from that table, and D and trimming were inferred from the DNA. The table records under 1,100,000 clones, about four fifths of them present only once. Of note for this clone: Its antigen is unidentified. Other DNA sequences in this sample translate to the same CDR3.

The V end was cut by 5 bases, the J end by 0 bases, with 8 bases between. The germline CDR1 and CDR2 sequences are MDHEN and SYDVKM. This CDR3 is built from 14 residues. This chain uses TRBV28 with TRBJ1-3; D might be TRBD1 (6 bases). Sequencing input: memory CD4+ T cells from PBMCs. Subset here: CD45RA-negative fraction. The TCR originated in a man aged 18 to 30 in good health. Some clones in this sample may be carry-over from other donors' samples. CDR3 DNA: TGTGCCAGCAGTCAAGGGGGCTCTGGAAACACCATATATTTT. Its translation is CASSQGGSGNTIYF. Supplemented by reference TRBV28 and TRBJ1-3, the full variable domain reads DVKVTQSSRYLVKRTGEKVFLECVQDMDHENMFWYRQDPGLGLRLIYFSYDVKMKEKGDIPEGYSVSREKKERFSLILESASTNQTSMYLCASSQGGSGNTIYFGEGSWLTVV.